The 24 T cell receptor beta chains below were found in one sample sequenced in a study of T cells after yellow fever vaccination (dated 2019 in TCRdb). The method behind the library was 5' RACE. The listed sequencing device is Illumina HiSeq 2500. The raw public reads went through TCRdb reprocessing: fastp at Q25, MiXCR clone calling, in-frame beta chains kept. Rows are combined by CDR3 protein, so each entry shows the most common genes and DNA. Recorded for this sample are almost 600,000 distinct CDR3 sequences; less than 15% of them occurred a single time. Roughly an eighth of the sample is held by the ten biggest clonotypes. Per the publication, the treatment or condition label means: live attenuated yellow fever vaccine strain. The specimen comprised PBMCs, sampled on the day of the yellow fever booster vaccination. These receptors originate from a man younger than 45 who received the YFV17D yellow fever vaccine.

This clonotype was counted ten times or more. This CDR3 is CASSLKTDTQYF. CDR3 nucleotide sequence: TGCGCCAGCAGCTTGAAGACAGATACGCAGTATTTT. This chain links TRBV5-1 with TRBJ2-3, with no clear D. Germline CDR1 and CDR2: SGHRS and YFSETQ. There are 12 residues in the CDR3. Trimming stripped 1 base from V and 3 bases from J, with 3 bases between.

The CDR3 here is CASSQEIGRDYGYTF. The CDR3 DNA is TGTGCCAGCAGCCAAGAGATAGGGAGGGACTATGGCTACACCTTC. The chain carries TRBV4-2 and TRBJ1-2; D is undetermined. V lost 0 bases, J lost 3 bases, and 11 bases lay in between. This CDR3 spans 15 amino acids. The germline CDR1 and CDR2 sequences are LGHNA and YNFKEQ.

This sequence joins TRBV6-5 and TRBJ2-5; TRBD2 is a possible D gene (6 bases). The germline CDR1 and CDR2 sequences are MNHEY and SVGAGI. The length of the CDR3 is 15 residues. The V end lost 4 bases, the J end lost 3 bases, and 15 bases lay between the germline ends. This chain's CDR3 is CASSWSGGDKETQYF. The CDR3 DNA is TGTGCCAGCAGTTGGAGCGGAGGGGATAAAGAGACCCAGTACTTC.

V gene TRBV20-1 combines with J gene TRBJ2-5; TRBD1 is a possible D gene (5 bases). This CDR3 contains 13 residues. The germline CDR1 and CDR2 sequences are DFQATT and SNEGSKA (reference sequence). V was clipped by 3 bases and J by 2 bases, with 10 bases between them. CDR3: CSASRQIQETQYF. CDR3 nucleotide sequence: TGCAGTGCTAGTAGACAGATACAAGAGACCCAGTACTTC.

This clonotype was observed a few times. This chain joins TRBV10-2 and TRBJ1-6; D is unresolved. Germline V CDR1 and CDR2: WSHSY, SAAADI. There are 15 residues in the CDR3. Trimming shortened V by 7 bases and J by 3 bases, and 13 bases separated the two germline ends. In DNA form, the CDR3 reads TGCGCCAGCATGGTGAGCCGCTTCTATAATTCACCCCTCCACTTT. Translating gives CASMVSRFYNSPLHF.

In its sample, this clonotype was seen many times. This chain links TRBV27 with TRBJ2-7, with TRBD1 matching over 10 bases. The CDR3 is 15 amino acids. The germline CDR1 and CDR2 sequences are MNHEY and SMNVEV (reference sequence). Trimming took 1 base from V and 3 from J; bases not matched to a gene: 3. The CDR3 spells CASSLLGQGGYEQYF. The CDR3 coding sequence is TGTGCCAGCAGTTTATTAGGACAGGGGGGCTACGAGCAGTACTTC.

This clonotype was observed a handful of times. The gene calls are TRBV7-2 and TRBJ1-6; D is ambiguous. Between the trimmed V and J ends, which lost 5 bases and 3 bases, there was a span of 11 bases. CDR3 length equals 15 residues. Germline V gene lookup returns CDR1 SGHTA and CDR2 FQGNSA. CDR3 coding DNA: TGTGCCAGCAGCCCAGCGGGGTACTATAATTCACCCCTCCACTTT. This gives the protein CASSPAGYYNSPLHF.

This clonotype was counted ten times or more. The rearrangement joins TRBV4-3 to TRBJ2-7; unclear D gene. V gave up 0 bases and J gave up 0 bases, with 6 bases separating them. Germline V gene data show CDR1 as LGHNA and CDR2 as YSLEER. There are 14 residues in the CDR3. The CDR3 DNA reads as TGCGCCAGCAGCCAAGATTTCCCCTCCTACGAGCAGTACTTC. Its protein is CASSQDFPSYEQYF.

This clonotype was seen many times. The chain combines TRBV12-3 or TRBV12-4 with TRBJ2-7; the D gene is possibly TRBD1 (6 bases). Trimming shortened V by 6 bases and J by 2 bases, and 8 bases separated the two germline ends. The CDR3 totals 12 residues. The CDR3 region is CASRRGTYEQYF. The CDR3 nucleotides are TGTGCCAGCAGAAGGGGGACCTACGAGCAGTACTTC.

The rearrangement joins TRBV28 to TRBJ2-5; 8 bases fit TRBD1. The germline V gene encodes CDR1 MDHEN and CDR2 SYDVKM. The CDR3 runs 15 residues. The V gene end was trimmed by 4 bases and the J gene end by 5 bases; junction bases not matched to a gene: 9. The CDR3 here is CASSSGQVGGETQYF. The CDR3 nucleotides are TGTGCCAGCAGTTCGGGACAGGTCGGTGGTGAGACCCAGTACTTC. The full variable domain, its missing parts supplied by reference TRBV28 and TRBJ2-5, is DVKVTQSSRYLVKRTGEKVFLECVQDMDHENMFWYRQDPGLGLRLIYFSYDVKMKEKGDIPEGYSVSREKKERFSLILESASTNQTSMYLCASSSGQVGGETQYFGPGTRLLVL.

This CDR3 is CASKGGAGGPGEQFF. CDR3 in DNA: TGCGCCAGCAAAGGAGGGGCGGGAGGGCCGGGTGAGCAGTTCTTC. The V gene is TRBV5-1, the J gene TRBJ2-1; 9 bases are shared with TRBD2. This CDR3 has 15 residues. The ends lost 6 bases at V and 9 bases at J; junction bases unmatched: 13. Germline values: CDR1 SGHRS, CDR2 YFSETQ.

This rearrangement joins TRBV25-1 to TRBJ2-1, with 7 bases lining up with TRBD2. CDR1 and CDR2 (germline): MGHDK, SYGVNS. The CDR3 contains 17 residues. Trimming at V came to 4 bases and at J to 2 bases, leaving 11 bases not matched to a gene. The CDR3 region is CASSGLAGSPAYNEQFF. CDR3 bases: TGTGCCAGCAGTGGCTTAGCGGGCTCCCCCGCCTACAATGAGCAGTTCTTC.

The chain employs TRBV5-5 and TRBJ2-7; TRBD1 agrees at 7 bases. Germline V CDR1 and CDR2: SGHKS, YYEKEE (reference sequence). With 3 bases clipped from V and 2 bases from J, the junction kept 5 bases outside the gene matches. This CDR3 comprises 14 residues. The CDR3 spells CASSSPGGTYEQYF. DNA for the CDR3: TGTGCCAGCAGCTCTCCAGGGGGTACCTACGAGCAGTACTTC.

The chain uses TRBV15 and TRBJ2-5; D might be TRBD1 or TRBD2, each matching 5 bases. Germline lookup yields CDR1 LNHNV and CDR2 YYDKDF (reference sequence). Trimming stripped 1 base from V and 4 bases from J, with 13 bases between. The CDR3 runs to 15 residues. CDR3 amino acids: CATSRGGRTTETQYF. DNA for the CDR3: TGTGCCACCAGCAGAGGGGGACGGACCACAGAGACCCAGTACTTC.

This clonotype has just a few counts. J is TRBJ2-5 and V is TRBV25-1; D is perhaps TRBD1 (6 bases). The CDR3 is made up of 15 amino acids. CDR1 is MGHDK, CDR2 SYGVNS, per germline. Trimming stripped 4 bases from V and 0 bases from J, with 12 bases between. The CDR3 DNA follows: TGTGCCAGCAGTGGGATTCAGGGGAACCAAGAGACCCAGTACTTC. Its protein product is CASSGIQGNQETQYF.

CDR3 in DNA: TGTGCCAGTAGTATCGGGATAGGAACGTTCTTC. Translating gives CASSIGIGTFF. This rearrangement joins TRBV19 to TRBJ2-1, with D perhaps TRBD2 (5 bases). The CDR3 totals 11 residues. Trimming removed 3 bases at V and 15 bases at J, with 12 bases between. CDR1 and CDR2 (germline): LNHDA, SQIVND (reference sequence). The full variable domain, completed using reference TRBV19 and TRBJ2-1, is DGGITQSPKYLFRKEGQNVTLSCEQNLNHDAMYWYRQDPGQGLRLIYYSQIVNDFQKGDIAEGYSVSREKKESFPLTVTSAQKNPTAFYLCASSIGIGTFFGPGTRLTVL.

This clonotype showed up just a few times. The rearrangement links TRBV19 to TRBJ2-1; D unclear. The CDR3 consists of 12 residues. Trimming pared 10 bases from V and 4 bases from J, leaving 11 bases between. Germline CDR1 is LNHDA and CDR2 is SQIVND (reference sequence). In DNA, the CDR3 is TGTGCCACTCTCTCCGGATACAATGAGCAGTTCTTC. This gives the protein CATLSGYNEQFF.

This rearrangement joins TRBV5-6 to TRBJ1-1, with a tentative D call TRBD1 (5 bases). Trimming took 1 base from V and 3 from J, leaving 13 bases between them. The CDR3 has 15 amino acids. Germline CDR1 SGHDT, CDR2 YYEEEE. CDR3 sequence reads: CASSLRQPPHTEAFF. The CDR3 DNA sequence: TGTGCCAGCAGCTTGCGACAGCCGCCCCACACTGAAGCTTTCTTT.

This clonotype was recorded a few times. The J gene is TRBJ2-5, the V gene TRBV7-9, with 8 bases aligning to TRBD2. The trim removed 3 bases at V and 5 bases at J, leaving 8 bases unmatched. Looked up from germline, CDR1 is SEHNR and CDR2 is FQNEAQ (reference sequence). CDR3 size: 15 residues. DNA for the CDR3: TGTGCCAGCAGCTTTAACGCGGGAGGCGCGGAGACCCAGTACTTC. Translated: CASSFNAGGAETQYF.

With respect to this clonotype: The CDR3 does not end in the conserved phenylalanine or tryptophan, so this is likely a read error. The DNA is left out, because the CDR3 cannot be placed on it with certainty; the CDR3 is given as TCRdb lists it. V and J are TRBV10-3 and TRBJ2-7; no DNA check was done on the table's D call, TRBD2. Per the germline V gene, CDR1 is ENHRY and CDR2 is SYGVKD. The CDR3 has 12 residues if both end residues are counted. The CDR3 protein is CAISASGTSAEI.

V usage is TRBV20-1 and J usage is TRBJ2-7; weak D call: TRBD2 (5 bases). Trimming removed 3 bases from V and 7 bases from J, with 19 bases in between. The length of the CDR3 is 14 residues. In germline, CDR1 is DFQATT, CDR2 SNEGSKA (reference sequence). The CDR3 loop is CSASAGSGSGEQYF. The CDR3 nucleotides are TGCAGTGCTAGCGCTGGCTCTGGGTCGGGGGAGCAGTACTTC.

This chain joins TRBV12-3 or TRBV12-4 and TRBJ2-7; D perhaps matches TRBD1 (6 bases). V was trimmed by 4 bases and J by 2 bases, leaving 12 bases between them. The CDR3 extends over 14 amino acids. The CDR3 DNA reads TGTGCCAGCAGTTCCAGGGACACTACCTACGAGCAGTACTTC. Translation gives CASSSRDTTYEQYF.

The V call is TRBV20-1, the J call TRBJ1-1; D perhaps matches TRBD1 (6 bases). This CDR3 is 16 amino acids long. Germline V gene sequence: CDR1 DFQATT, CDR2 SNEGSKA (reference sequence). The V end lost 3 bases, the J end lost 1 base, and 18 bases lay between the germline ends. Written as DNA, the CDR3 is TGCAGTGCTAGGGGCCCGGGGGGGGCGAGGAACACTGAAGCTTTCTTT. Translated: CSARGPGGARNTEAFF.

V and J are TRBV5-4 and TRBJ1-2; 12 bases match TRBD1. V lost 9 bases, J lost 4 bases, and 10 bases stayed unmatched. Germline lookup yields CDR1 SGHNT and CDR2 YYREEE (reference sequence). This CDR3 comprises 15 residues. The chain's CDR3 is CATTPGQGATYGYTF. The CDR3 nucleotides read TGTGCCACCACCCCGGGACAGGGGGCGACCTATGGCTACACCTTC.